This TCR beta chain was observed in a study of shared clonotypes between healthy human individuals. This CDR3 has 17 residues. The V segment lost 2 bases and the J segment 5 bases; nucleotides outside the gene matches: 6. From germline, CDR1 is SGHAT and CDR2 FQDESV (reference sequence). Some clones are missing from TCRdb's copy, which holds only in-frame ones; the method was immunoSEQ multiplex PCR. The sample consists of 400,000 or so clones, 96% of them appearing once. A remark on this clone: Antigen unknown.

Study-wide results and limits: Collection of samples was limited to blood; tissue repertoires likely differ.

Source material: memory CD8+ T cells sorted from blood. Subset meaning: CD45RO+ cells pooled with CCR7-negative TemRA cells. V and J are TRBV11-1 and TRBJ2-2, with TRBD1 matching 12 bases. The clonotype comes from a man between 25 and 39 years old in good health. The CDR3 bases are TGTGCCAGCAGCTTACGGGACAGGGGGCGAAAAACCGGGGAGCTGTTTTTT. It is translated as CASSLRDRGRKTGELFF.